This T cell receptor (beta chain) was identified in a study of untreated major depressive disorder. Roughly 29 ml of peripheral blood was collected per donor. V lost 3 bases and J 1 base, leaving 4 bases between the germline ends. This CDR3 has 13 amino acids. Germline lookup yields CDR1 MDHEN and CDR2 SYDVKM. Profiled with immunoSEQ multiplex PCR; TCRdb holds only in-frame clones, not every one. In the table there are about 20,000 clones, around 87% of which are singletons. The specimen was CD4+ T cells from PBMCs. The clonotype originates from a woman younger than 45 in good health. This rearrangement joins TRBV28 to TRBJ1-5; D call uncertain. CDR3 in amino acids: CASSFSSNQPQHF. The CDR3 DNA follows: TGTGCCAGCAGTTTTTCGAGCAATCAGCCCCAGCATTTT.